This TCR beta chain was profiled in a study of shared clonotypes between healthy human individuals. Study-wide results and limits: Limited genetic and exposure-history diversity came from having few donors. For naive CD4 cells, roughly 5% of clonotypes were shared across a handful of donors. Compared with clonotypes that all four donors shared, non-shared clonotypes had lower generation probabilities.

The CDR3 sequence is 17 residues long. V lost 5 bases to trimming and J lost 4 bases, with 21 bases between them. Germline V CDR1 and CDR2: SGHTA, FQGNSA. Turning to this clone: Its antigen is undetermined.

TCRdb keeps only in-frame clones here, not all; method: immunoSEQ multiplex PCR. The repertoire includes over a million clones, 75% to 80% of them detected once, and 0.55% to 0.7% sits in the top ten. The chain uses TRBV7-2 and TRBJ2-4, with D perhaps being TRBD1 or TRBD2 (5 bases each). The material sequenced was memory CD4+ T cells from PBMCs. The subset was: CD45RA-negative fraction. This TCR was sampled from a man aged 18 to 30 in good health. Some clones in this sample may be carry-over from other donors' samples. The CDR3 spells CASSLPGRRNSKNIQYF. CDR3 nucleotide sequence: TGTGCCAGCAGCCTCCCGGGACGGCGGAATTCAAAAAACATTCAGTACTTC.